This is a list of T cell receptor beta chains from one sample in a study of response to subunit inactivated influenza vaccine. One entry per CDR3 protein results from TCRdb running MiXCR on the RT-PCR reads. The table records roughly 650,000 distinct CDR3 sequences, 12% to 15% of them present only once. Specimen: PBMCs from blood, collected 14 to 15 days before vaccination. All receptors come from a man aged 50-60 years who received an inactivated influenza vaccine. The conserved cysteine and the conserved F or W are not part of the CDR3 here.

ASSDGYNSPLH	TRBV12-3/TRBV12-4	TRBJ1-6
SVELGARPNEQF	TRBV29-1	TRBJ2-1
ASSARHGQETQY	TRBV7-2	TRBJ2-5
ASSLNWQGRRETQY	TRBV7-2	TRBJ2-5
AWNVVDTGELF	TRBV30	TRBJ2-2
ASSLDNQETQY	TRBV28	TRBJ2-5
ASSLDLGGWYEQY	TRBV5-1	TRBJ2-7
ASSLPLGRDNLVQY	TRBV7-8	TRBJ2-7
ASSPREGNEQF	TRBV18	TRBJ2-1
ASSPGSTYEQY	TRBV11-2	TRBJ2-7
ASSFTGRGLDTQY	TRBV7-8	TRBJ2-3
ASARGGPYEQY	TRBV9	TRBJ2-7
ASSHDSNTEAF	TRBV3-1	TRBJ1-1
ASKPGQGSVDGYT	TRBV28	TRBJ1-2
ASSRPGLAGVGEQF	TRBV7-2	TRBJ2-1
ATQGTGGNQPQH	TRBV24-1	TRBJ1-5
ASSLLDSYQPQH	TRBV12-3/TRBV12-4	TRBJ1-5
ASGTSGTTDTQY	TRBV5-4	TRBJ2-3
ASSPYPTGSAYEQY	TRBV3-1	TRBJ2-7
AWKGRLALHPGELF	TRBV30	TRBJ2-2
ASSLTDAYGYT	TRBV5-1	TRBJ1-2
ASSWTGGNLDTQY	TRBV7-9	TRBJ2-3
ASSFPGAWNTEAF	TRBV28	TRBJ1-1
ATGPRTREKLF	TRBV15	TRBJ1-4
ASSYIAGEQF	TRBV7-3	TRBJ2-1
ASSYSFSVVNTYEQY	TRBV6-5	TRBJ2-7
ARSYGGLSSGNTIY	TRBV28	TRBJ1-3
SARGKSLQETQY	TRBV20-1	TRBJ2-5
SAFEGPGANIQY	TRBV20-1	TRBJ2-4
ASSLSSLAGWDTGELF	TRBV27	TRBJ2-2
ASSWRDGNNEQF	TRBV11-2	TRBJ2-1